A single sample is the source of the 4 T cell receptor beta chains below, sequenced in a study of response to subunit inactivated influenza vaccine. TCRdb analysed the RT-PCR reads with MiXCR anew, one entry per CDR3 protein. There are about 310,000 distinct CDR3 sequences in the sample; around a fifth occur only once, and roughly 10% lies in the top ten. This specimen was PBMCs from blood, taken less than 22 months after vaccination. These TCRs come from a man between 50 and 69 years old who received an inactivated influenza vaccine.

This clonotype has a handful of counts. V usage is TRBV27 and J usage is TRBJ2-7; no clear D. The CDR3 is made up of 16 amino acids. CDR1 and CDR2 (germline): MNHEY, SMNVEV (reference sequence). The ends were cut back, 5 bases at V and 0 bases at J, with 17 bases in the middle. The CDR3 is CASSPLGPYSSYEQYF. In DNA form, the CDR3 reads TGTGCCAGCAGTCCGCTTGGACCGTACAGCTCCTACGAGCAGTACTTC.

This clonotype has a handful of counts. The chain links TRBV12-3 or TRBV12-4 to TRBJ1-5; D is unclear. The CDR3 has 13 residues. Trimming removed 6 bases from V and 4 bases from J, with 10 bases in between. CDR3 DNA sequence: TGTGCCAGCAGCAAAACAGAAAATCAGCCCCAGCATTTT. Translating gives CASSKTENQPQHF.

The chain recombines TRBV4-1 with TRBJ2-5; no clear D. Between the trimmed V and J ends, which lost 2 bases and 1 base, there was a span of 8 bases. The CDR3 is 14 residues long. Germline V gene lookup returns CDR1 MGHRA and CDR2 YSYEKL. CDR3 nucleotide sequence: TGCGCCAGCAGCCAAATCGGAATCCAAGAGACCCAGTACTTC. Translating it yields CASSQIGIQETQYF.

This clonotype was observed a handful of times. This chain connects TRBV20-1 to TRBJ1-5; no clear D. CDR1 and CDR2 (germline): DFQATT, SNEGSKA (reference sequence). The CDR3 sequence is 16 residues long. Trimming removed 0 bases at V and 0 bases at J, with 12 bases between. The CDR3 protein is CSARDPQKHSNQPQHF. CDR3 DNA: TGCAGTGCTAGAGATCCACAGAAACATAGCAATCAGCCCCAGCATTTT.